Each of the 25 T cell receptor beta chains below was sequenced from the same sample in a study of T-cell reconstitution after alpha-beta-depleted transplantation in children. For TCRbeta, the library was prepared with unique molecular identifiers. In TCRdb, the PCR reads were re-called with MiXCR into one record per CDR3 protein. The sample holds around 400,000 distinct CDR3 sequences, about a fifth seen once. The sequences come from PBMCs from the stem cell graft donor, collected from the stem cell graft. The receptors stem from a human donor who donated a stem cell graft to a child with acute myeloid leukemia.

The rearrangement links TRBV29-1 to TRBJ2-1; no firm D call. Germline CDR1 reads SQVTM; CDR2 reads ANQGSEA. The CDR3 runs 10 residues. Trimming cost V 7 bases and J 8 bases, with 9 bases left between them. This CDR3 reads CSARWYEQFF. The DNA for the CDR3 is TGCAGCGCCCGGTGGTATGAGCAGTTCTTC.

This clonotype has at least ten counts. The chain links TRBV20-1 to TRBJ1-5, with 9 bases lining up with TRBD1. V lost 3 bases and J lost 3; bases outside the gene matches: 6. CDR1 and CDR2 from the germline V gene are DFQATT and SNEGSKA (reference sequence). CDR3 length equals 15 residues. The CDR3 loop reads CSARAGQGLNQPQHF. The CDR3 DNA follows: TGCAGTGCTAGGGCGGGACAGGGACTCAATCAGCCCCAGCATTTT.

This clonotype was picked up a small number of times. CDR3 residues: CASSSPRGSYNEQFF. The CDR3 DNA reads as TGCGCCAGCAGCTCCCCCCGGGGCTCCTACAATGAGCAGTTCTTC. The chain uses TRBV5-1 and TRBJ2-1; maybe TRBD2 (5 bases). CDR1 SGHRS and CDR2 YFSETQ come from the germline V gene. The CDR3 is 15 amino acids. The germline V and J ends were trimmed by 3 bases and 0 bases, with 10 bases remaining between them. Full variable domain (missing parts from reference TRBV5-1 and TRBJ2-1): KAGVTQTPRYLIKTRGQQVTLSCSPISGHRSVSWYQQTPGQGLQFLFEYFSETQRNKGNFPGRFSGRQFSNSRSEMNVSTLELGDSALYLCASSSPRGSYNEQFFGPGTRLTVL.

The J gene is TRBJ2-1, the V gene TRBV5-1, with 8 nucleotides matching TRBD1. The trim removed 4 bases at V and 5 bases at J, leaving 5 bases unmatched. The length of the CDR3 is 14 residues. Germline V gene sequence: CDR1 SGHRS, CDR2 YFSETQ. CDR3 loop: CASSVGQENNEQFF. CDR3 nucleotide sequence: TGCGCCAGCAGCGTGGGACAGGAAAACAATGAGCAGTTCTTC.

This rearrangement joins TRBV28 to TRBJ2-7; tentative D call: TRBD1 (5 bases). CDR3 length equals 13 residues. The germline V gene encodes CDR1 MDHEN and CDR2 SYDVKM. V was trimmed by 7 bases and J by 3 bases, leaving 13 bases between them. The CDR3 nucleotides are TGTGCCAGCACTCTTAGGGGCTTCTACGAGCAGTACTTC. Translating it yields CASTLRGFYEQYF.

This chain uses TRBV5-1 with TRBJ2-1; 7 nucleotides match TRBD2. The germline gives CDR1 SGHRS, CDR2 YFSETQ. J was trimmed by 7 bases and V by 3 bases; bases with no gene match: 13. The CDR3 is 16 residues long. In DNA, the CDR3 is TGCGCCAGCAGCTCCGAGCGGGACTCCCCTCGGAATGAGCAGTTCTTC. Protein sequence: CASSSERDSPRNEQFF.

There are a few counts of this clonotype. The chain joins TRBV9 to TRBJ2-3; a weak D match, TRBD2 (6 bases). Germline loops: CDR1 SGDLS, CDR2 YYNGEE. V lost 0 bases and J lost 3, with 11 bases in between. The CDR3 covers 15 residues. The chain's CDR3 is CASSVEGRRTDTQYF. CDR3 sequence (DNA): TGTGCCAGCAGCGTAGAGGGGAGGAGGACAGATACGCAGTATTTT.

This clonotype appeared a few times. The CDR3 is CASSPYRDRGLHEQYF. The CDR3 DNA reads as TGTGCCAGCAGCCCCTACCGGGACAGGGGATTGCACGAGCAGTACTTC. The chain employs TRBV5-5 and TRBJ2-7; 10 bases fit TRBD1. V lost 4 bases to trimming and J lost 5 bases; unmatched junction nucleotides: 12. The CDR3 has 16 amino acids. CDR1 is SGHKS, CDR2 YYEKEE, per germline (reference sequence). The full variable domain, rest sourced from reference TRBV5-5 and TRBJ2-7, is DAGVTQSPTHLIKTRGQQVTLRCSPISGHKSVSWYQQVLGQGPQFIFQYYEKEERGRGNFPDRFSARQFPNYSSELNVNALLLGDSALYLCASSPYRDRGLHEQYFGPGTRLTVT.

The chain joins TRBV25-1 to TRBJ2-3; D gene unclear. V was clipped by 3 bases and J by 6 bases, with 7 bases between them. In germline, CDR1 is MGHDK, CDR2 SYGVNS. CDR3 length: 12 residues. The CDR3 region has the DNA TGTGCCAGCAGTGACTTAGGGGATACGCAGTATTTT. Residues: CASSDLGDTQYF.

This clonotype has only one observation. This chain uses TRBV12-3 or TRBV12-4 with TRBJ2-2, with D tentatively TRBD2 (6 bases). V lost 2 bases, J lost 6 bases, and 10 bases lay in between. The CDR3 consists of 14 residues. CDR3 amino acids: CASSLWRDPGELFF. CDR3 nucleotide sequence: TGTGCCAGCAGTTTATGGAGGGACCCCGGGGAGCTGTTTTTT.

Written as DNA, the CDR3 is TGTGCCAGCGGACTAGCGGGGTTCTCCTACGAGCAGTACTTC. This translates into CASGLAGFSYEQYF. V is TRBV12-3 or TRBV12-4 and J is TRBJ2-7; TRBD2 aligns across 12 bases. V gave up 8 bases and J gave up 0 bases; unmatched junction bases: 2. This CDR3 spans 14 amino acids.

This clonotype was seen many times. This sequence joins TRBV20-1 and TRBJ2-3; D remains ambiguous. Per the germline V gene, CDR1 is DFQATT and CDR2 is SNEGSKA (reference sequence). V was pared by 3 bases and J by 6 bases, with 4 bases between. This CDR3 comprises 10 residues. CDR3 coding DNA: TGCAGTGCTAGCGACGATACGCAGTATTTT. Translation gives CSASDDTQYF.

This clonotype has a count of ten or more. V is TRBV20-1 and J is TRBJ2-3; D tentatively fits TRBD1 or TRBD2 (5 bases each). Germline V gives CDR1 DFQATT, CDR2 SNEGSKA (reference sequence). The length of the CDR3 is 15 residues. Trimming cost V 4 bases and J 0 bases, with 14 bases left between them. CDR3 loop: CSAKGARVSTDTQYF. The DNA for the CDR3 is TGCAGTGCTAAAGGGGCGCGGGTTAGCACAGATACGCAGTATTTT.

The chain is built from TRBV5-1 and TRBJ2-3; D is possibly TRBD1 (5 bases). Trimming took off 4 bases at V and 4 bases at J, with 13 bases between the two ends. This CDR3 has 14 amino acids. CDR1 is SGHRS and CDR2 is YFSETQ in the germline V gene. The CDR3 DNA reads TGCGCCAGCAGCAGGGCAGGGTCCGCAGATACGCAGTATTTT. Translated, it gives CASSRAGSADTQYF.

This clonotype showed up just a few times. The chain uses TRBV5-1 and TRBJ2-1, with 10 bases lining up with TRBD2. The CDR3 runs to 15 residues. The junction had 15 bases not matched to a gene; V was cut back by 6 bases and J by 12 bases. CDR1 is SGHRS and CDR2 is YFSETQ in the germline V gene. The chain's CDR3 is CASIDVGLAGVRQFF. The CDR3 bases are TGCGCCAGCATAGATGTAGGGCTAGCGGGAGTAAGGCAGTTCTTC.

In this sample, this clonotype turned up a few times. The V gene is TRBV2, the J gene TRBJ2-1, with 7 bases lining up with TRBD2. Germline V gives CDR1 SNHLY, CDR2 FYNNEI. The trim removed 1 base at V and 3 bases at J, leaving 6 bases unmatched. The length of the CDR3 is 16 residues. CDR3 sequence (DNA): TGTGCCAGCAGTGAAGATGCGGGAGAGGTCTACAATGAGCAGTTCTTC. Its protein is CASSEDAGEVYNEQFF.

The chain links TRBV28 to TRBJ2-5; TRBD1 is a possible D gene (5 bases). Germline loops: CDR1 MDHEN, CDR2 SYDVKM. V gave up 7 bases and J gave up 2 bases, with 17 bases separating them. The CDR3 has 15 amino acids. CDR3 amino acids: CASKRTGHPQETQYF. CDR3 DNA: TGTGCCAGCAAGAGAACAGGACATCCACAAGAGACCCAGTACTTC. Full variable domain (missing parts from reference TRBV28 and TRBJ2-5): DVKVTQSSRYLVKRTGEKVFLECVQDMDHENMFWYRQDPGLGLRLIYFSYDVKMKEKGDIPEGYSVSREKKERFSLILESASTNQTSMYLCASKRTGHPQETQYFGPGTRLLVL.

This clonotype was seen ten or more times. The J gene is TRBJ2-7, the V gene TRBV12-3 or TRBV12-4; 9 bases align to TRBD2. Trimming took 7 bases from V and 1 from J; bases not matched to a gene: 5. The CDR3 loop spans 14 amino acids. The CDR3 protein is CASNIAGASYEQYF. DNA for the CDR3: TGTGCCAGCAATATAGCGGGAGCTTCCTACGAGCAGTACTTC.

This clonotype was observed at least ten times. J is TRBJ2-3 and V is TRBV28; no definite D call. Trimming took off 1 base at V and 2 bases at J, with 16 bases between the two ends. The germline V gene has CDR1 MDHEN and CDR2 SYDVKM. This CDR3 is built from 17 residues. The CDR3 protein is CASSLLVPQTLTDTQYF. The CDR3 DNA follows: TGTGCCAGCAGTTTATTAGTACCGCAAACACTCACAGATACGCAGTATTTT.

To note about this clonotype: A much larger clone lies one base from this, so it may be a read error. The genes are TRBV12-3 or TRBV12-4 and TRBJ1-5; 10 nucleotides align to TRBD1. The CDR3 has 14 amino acids. The junction had 5 bases not matched to a gene; V was cut back by 6 bases and J by 6 bases. The CDR3 protein is CASSRTGGSQPQHF. The CDR3, as DNA: TGTGCCAGCAGCCGGACAGGGGGAAGTCAGCCCCAGCATTTT.

V usage is TRBV6-5 and J usage is TRBJ2-1; the match to TRBD2 covers 8 bases. The CDR3 has 15 amino acids. The ends lost 5 bases at V and 4 bases at J; junction bases unmatched: 7. Germline loops: CDR1 MNHEY, CDR2 SVGAGI. For the CDR3, the DNA is TGTGCCAGCAGTAGCGGGAGTATGGGGTACAATGAGCAGTTCTTC. Translation gives CASSSGSMGYNEQFF.

The rearrangement links TRBV19 to TRBJ2-3; D gene unclear. CDR3 size: 14 residues. V dropped 6 bases and J dropped 2 bases, with 12 bases sitting between them. The germline V gene has CDR1 LNHDA and CDR2 SQIVND (reference sequence). Written as DNA, the CDR3 is TGTGCCAGTAGGGCTAGATTTGACACAGATACGCAGTATTTT. Amino acids: CASRARFDTDTQYF.

The chain recombines TRBV27 with TRBJ2-7; D is possibly TRBD1 or TRBD2 (5 bases each). The CDR3 contains 15 residues. CDR1 and CDR2 (germline): MNHEY, SMNVEV (reference sequence). Trimming cost V 6 bases and J 2 bases, with 17 bases left between them. CDR3 nucleotide sequence: TGTGCCAGCAGCCGGACCCGGGACGGGACCTACGAGCAGTACTTC. Amino acid sequence: CASSRTRDGTYEQYF.

The genes are TRBV20-1 and TRBJ2-7; 7 bases are shared with TRBD2. The CDR3 has 14 amino acids. Trimming cost V 1 base and J 0 bases; bases outside gene matches: 3. Germline CDR1 DFQATT, CDR2 SNEGSKA (reference sequence). The CDR3 DNA sequence: TGCAGTGCTAGAGTCTCGGGGGGCTCCTACGAGCAGTACTTC. This translates into CSARVSGGSYEQYF.

The V and J genes are TRBV3-1 and TRBJ2-1; 12 bases align to TRBD2. The CDR3 spans 16 residues. V was pared by 0 bases and J by 9 bases, with 6 bases of the junction left unmatched. CDR1 is LGHDT, CDR2 YNNKEL, per germline (reference sequence). CDR3 coding DNA: TGTGCCAGCAGCCAAGATCGGACTAGCGGGAAAGGTGAGCAGTTCTTC. Protein product: CASSQDRTSGKGEQFF.